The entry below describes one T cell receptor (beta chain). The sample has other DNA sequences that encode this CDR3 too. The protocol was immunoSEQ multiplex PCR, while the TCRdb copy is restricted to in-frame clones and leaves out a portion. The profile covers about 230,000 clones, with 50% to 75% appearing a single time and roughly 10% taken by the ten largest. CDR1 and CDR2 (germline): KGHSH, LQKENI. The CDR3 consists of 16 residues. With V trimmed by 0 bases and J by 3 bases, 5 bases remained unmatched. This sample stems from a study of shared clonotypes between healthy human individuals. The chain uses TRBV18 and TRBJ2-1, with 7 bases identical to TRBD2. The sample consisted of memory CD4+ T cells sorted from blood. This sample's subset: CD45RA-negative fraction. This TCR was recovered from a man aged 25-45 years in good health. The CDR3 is CASSPPGTSDYNEQFF. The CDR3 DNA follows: TGTGCCAGCTCACCACCAGGTACTAGCGACTACAATGAGCAGTTCTTC.